A selection of T cell receptor beta chains follows, all from one sample in a study of persistence of HIV-infected CD4 T cells. Some clones are missing from TCRdb's copy, which holds only in-frame ones; the method was immunoSEQ multiplex PCR. There are under 50,000 clones in the sample; approximately 91% occur only once, and around 1.8% lies in the top ten. For these receptors, no antigen is known. The sequenced sample was CD4+ T cells sorted from PBMCs after roughly 18-hour stimulation, obtained from a patient who received antiretroviral therapy. The receptors were gathered from an adult man with HIV who was CMV-seropositive. The CDR3 runs from the conserved cysteine through the conserved F or W. Part of the rows lack a size; the others show once, few, many or a class for expanded clones.

>TRBV7-2|TRBJ2-4|.
CASSLEAKNIQYF
>TRBV28|TRBJ1-2|.
CASSLDGPRGYTF
>TRBV5-4|TRBJ2-3|.
CASSFFVDGSTDTQYF
>TRBV30|TRBJ2-6|.
CAWSKAGANVLTF
>TRBV5-1|TRBJ2-3|.
CASSPENDRDSTDTQYF
>TRBV7-2|TRBJ2-7|.
CASSTGTTYEQYF
>TRBV6-6|TRBJ1-6|.
CASSRGRDNSPLHF
>TRBV19|TRBJ1-2|.
CASSIAYGYTF
>TRBV6-6|TRBJ1-3|.
CATSKDGSSGNTIYF
>TRBV29-1|TRBJ2-7|.
CSVGRQGNHEQYF
>TRBV11-3|TRBJ2-1|.
CASSLDTGVNEQFF
>TRBV9|TRBJ1-4|.
CASSVATGGYEKLFF
>TRBV28|TRBJ1-2|.
CASSFGGQMGRFYGYTF
>TRBV27|TRBJ2-6|.
CASTGRSGANVLTF
>TRBV18|TRBJ2-2|.
CASSHSWAITGELFF
>TRBV10-1|TRBJ1-6|.
CASNGQFNSPLHF
>TRBV9|TRBJ1-6|.
CASTVGTDHNSPLHF
>TRBV4-1|TRBJ2-5|.
CASSQDRSGGARETQYF
>TRBV6-5|TRBJ1-6|.
CASRVRDNSPLHF
>TRBV25-1|TRBJ2-7|.
CASSGLSGGGQYF
>TRBV12-5|TRBJ1-4|.
CASGLSGGDEKLFF
>TRBV28|TRBJ2-1|once
CASSFLGTGVTNEQFF
>TRBV19|TRBJ2-2|once
CAAFGNTGELFF
>TRBV10-3|TRBJ2-3|.
CAIKDSRLAGGHTDTQYF
>TRBV18|TRBJ2-3|.
CASSPADLTDTQYF
>TRBV10-2|TRBJ2-5|.
CASKDYQETQYF